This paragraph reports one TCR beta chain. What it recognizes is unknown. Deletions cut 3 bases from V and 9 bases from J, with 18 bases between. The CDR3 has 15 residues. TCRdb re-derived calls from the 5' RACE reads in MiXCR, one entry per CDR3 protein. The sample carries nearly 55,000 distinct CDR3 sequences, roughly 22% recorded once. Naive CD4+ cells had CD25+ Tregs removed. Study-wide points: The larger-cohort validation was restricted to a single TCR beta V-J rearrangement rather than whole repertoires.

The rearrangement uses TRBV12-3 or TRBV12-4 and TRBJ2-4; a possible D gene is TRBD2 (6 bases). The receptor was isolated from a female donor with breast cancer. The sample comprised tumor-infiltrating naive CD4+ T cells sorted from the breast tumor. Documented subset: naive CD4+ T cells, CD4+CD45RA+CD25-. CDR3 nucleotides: TGTGCCAGCAGTTTTTATGGGACGGTGGAGGGCATTCAGTACTTC. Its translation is CASSFYGTVEGIQYF.